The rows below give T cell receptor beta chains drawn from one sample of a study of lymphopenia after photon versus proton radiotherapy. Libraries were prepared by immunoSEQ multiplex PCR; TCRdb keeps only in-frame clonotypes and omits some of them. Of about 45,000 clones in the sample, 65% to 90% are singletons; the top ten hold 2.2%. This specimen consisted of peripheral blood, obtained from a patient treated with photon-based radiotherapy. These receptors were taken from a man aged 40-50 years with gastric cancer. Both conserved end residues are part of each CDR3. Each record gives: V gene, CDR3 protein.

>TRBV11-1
CASSLALGVTYEQYF
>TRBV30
CAWSVGTVNQPQHF
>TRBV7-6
CASSLGAGGSETQYF
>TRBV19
CASSSGVRWGETQYF
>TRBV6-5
CASSYWQGNTGELFF
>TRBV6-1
CASSEGGHNSPLHF
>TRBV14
CASSQGQGREKLFF
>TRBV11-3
CASSPRDSQTSSTDTQYF
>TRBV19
CASSVGGALADTQYF
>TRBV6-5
CASSYSRRGGGYTF
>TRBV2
CASSAQGGLDTQYF
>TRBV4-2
CASSQEEALNQPQHF
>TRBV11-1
CASSLRGTASPLHF
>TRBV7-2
CASSPTGTAEGYTF
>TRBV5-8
CASTYDGRQGEQYF
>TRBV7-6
CASARGGDLGEQYF
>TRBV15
CATSSLSLGLADNEQFF
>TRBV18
CASSPGGSSYEQYF
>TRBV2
CASTAPLRGDIQYF
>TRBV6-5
CASNRLAGVVNEQFF
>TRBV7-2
CASSGGGGADTQYF
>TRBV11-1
CASSQTLAGSPLHF
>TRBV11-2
CASSLGGQGKRVSPLHF
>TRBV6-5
CASRPDGTGLGEQYF
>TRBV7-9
CASSQTGTYEQHF
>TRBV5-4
CASSPKQGTGELFF
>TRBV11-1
CASSASTAFQETQYF
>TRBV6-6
CASSYGGGSGNTIYF
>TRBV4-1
CASSQARQGATNYGYTF
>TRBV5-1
CASSLGASPANNEQFF
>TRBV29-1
CSVSTGNYGYTF
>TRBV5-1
CASSRGQGLFLGETQYF
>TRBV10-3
CAISESKGGRTYNEQFF
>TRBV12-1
CVSSPGTGACEQYF
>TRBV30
CAWRTGGVYNSPLHF
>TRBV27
CASKGQGLYNEQFF
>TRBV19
CASRPGHLLNYGYTF
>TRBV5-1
CASSFSGPYEQYF
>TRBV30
CAWVGIGGSGNTIYF
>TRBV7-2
CATARQGPYEQYF
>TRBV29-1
CSAGGVQSEKLFF
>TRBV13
CASSGRGYGNTIYF
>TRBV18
CASSPGTVNTGELFF
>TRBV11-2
CASSLLVTGVSYEQYF
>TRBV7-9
CASSSDGTGVNTGELFF
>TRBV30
CAWSGGGATTGELFF
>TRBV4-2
CASSQDGSYGYTF
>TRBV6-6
CASSYTGSGTEAFF
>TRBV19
CASHPGTGAYNEQFF
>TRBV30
CAWSPGAGTGELFF
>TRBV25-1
CASSDGLAGTYEQYF
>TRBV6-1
CASSVGISSYNSPLHF
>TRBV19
CASSIGTNRVTEAFF
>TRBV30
CAWSGQGKRNTEAFF
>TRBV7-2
CASSLATGLGFSSPLHF